The clone carrying this T cell receptor beta chain has ten or more counts. This sample was included in a study of HIV-infected patients and healthy controls. Alpha and beta constant-region primers primed reverse transcription of around 550 ng RNA. Each of the alpha and beta chains got its own library through chain-specific third strand synthesis with indices. Each CDR3 protein is one row after TCRdb ran MiXCR on the 5' RACE reads. The table has 9,000 to 15,000 distinct CDR3 sequences, around 5% seen once. Whole blood was used without fractionation, so all unsorted peripheral T cells were included. This receptor was obtained from an adult in good health. Sequencing was done on a sample of blood.

CDR3 region: CASSPTGRLDQYF. The CDR3 bases are TGTGCCAGCAGTCCAACTGGGCGATTGGACCAGTACTTC. The chain couples TRBV5-4 to TRBJ2-5, with no clear D. The CDR3 totals 13 residues. V was cut by 5 bases and J by 10 bases, with 18 bases left in between. From germline, CDR1 is SGHNT and CDR2 YYREEE (reference sequence).